A single sample is the source of the 10 T cell receptor beta chains below, sequenced in a study of CD8 T cells in ankylosing spondylitis. TCRdb redid the calling of the 5' RACE reads with MiXCR, one entry per CDR3 protein. Altogether 340,000 or so distinct CDR3 sequences are present, approximately 14% being singletons, with the ten largest covering about 1.1%. The specimen sequenced was blood, either unsorted or a sorted T cell fraction (not recorded which). The receptors come from a male donor with ankylosing spondylitis or in good health (not recorded which).

CDR3 region: CASSYPVEGGVTYEQYF. The CDR3 nucleotides read TGTGCCAGCAGTTACCCGGTTGAGGGGGGGGTTACCTACGAGCAGTACTTC. The chain is built from TRBV6-2 or TRBV6-3 and TRBJ2-7, with a tentative D call TRBD2 (7 bases). V was pared by 2 bases and J by 2 bases, with 19 bases between. Germline CDR1 reads MNHEY; CDR2 reads SVGEGT. The CDR3 extends over 17 amino acids.

This chain connects TRBV4-1 to TRBJ2-2; no firm D call. Trimming pared 0 bases from V and 4 bases from J, leaving 9 bases between. CDR1 is MGHRA and CDR2 is YSYEKL in the germline V gene. The CDR3 sequence is 15 residues long. Written as DNA, the CDR3 is TGCGCCAGCAGCCAAGAACCGTCGAGCACCGGGGAGCTGTTTTTT. It translates to CASSQEPSSTGELFF.

V and J are TRBV10-3 and TRBJ2-7; D unclear. CDR1 and CDR2 (germline): ENHRY, SYGVKD. There are 11 residues in the CDR3. The V gene lost 5 bases and the J gene lost 1 base, with 3 bases spanning the gap. The DNA of the CDR3 is TGTGCCATCAGTAAATCCTACGAGCAGTACTTC. Translation: CAISKSYEQYF.

This clonotype was picked up a small number of times. The chain uses TRBV20-1 and TRBJ2-5; 7 positions match TRBD1. The CDR3 spans 16 residues. V gave up 0 bases and J gave up 4 bases; unmatched junction bases: 11. Germline V gene data show CDR1 as DFQATT and CDR2 as SNEGSKA (reference sequence). The chain's CDR3 is CSARDLNRGWGETQYF. In nucleotides, the CDR3 is TGCAGTGCTAGAGATCTTAACAGGGGTTGGGGAGAGACCCAGTACTTC.

This clonotype was counted many times. One end of the junction varies from germline; a read error may be responsible. This chain joins TRBV12-3 or TRBV12-4 and TRBJ1-5, with no clear D. The CDR3 spans 11 residues. In DNA, the CDR3 is TGCGCGGAGTATAGCAATCAGCCCCAGCATTTT. Protein: CAEYSNQPQHF.

The CDR3 here is CASSLEGLAGSDTQYF. The CDR3 nucleotides are TGTGCCAGCAGTTTAGAAGGTCTAGCGGGTTCAGATACGCAGTATTTT. The V and J genes are TRBV27 and TRBJ2-3; TRBD2 agrees at 8 bases. This CDR3 comprises 16 residues. J lost 4 bases, V lost 2 bases, and 8 bases had no gene match. CDR1 MNHEY and CDR2 SMNVEV come from the germline V gene (reference sequence).

A few counts support this clonotype. As DNA, the CDR3 is TGCAGCGTTGATGGGGAAGGGACTGAAGCTTTCTTT. It is translated as CSVDGEGTEAFF. The chain links TRBV29-1 to TRBJ1-1, with no clear D. Trimming pared 3 bases from V and 5 bases from J, leaving 10 bases between. There are 12 residues in the CDR3. The germline V gene has CDR1 SQVTM and CDR2 ANQGSEA.

This clonotype has only a few counts. V gene TRBV7-9 combines with J gene TRBJ1-2, with D maybe TRBD1 (6 bases). The CDR3 has 15 amino acids. Germline V gene sequence: CDR1 SEHNR, CDR2 FQNEAQ (reference sequence). Trimming took off 4 bases at V and 8 bases at J, with 20 bases between the two ends. CDR3 DNA: TGTGCCAGCAGCTCGCCTTCAGGGGAGAGGGGAGGCTACACCTTC. This translates into CASSSPSGERGGYTF.

As DNA, the CDR3 is TGTGCCAGCAGTGAGTGGGGGGGCGGGACCGGGGAGCTGTTTTTT. Amino acid sequence: CASSEWGGGTGELFF. J is TRBJ2-2 and V is TRBV25-1; D might be TRBD2 (7 bases). This CDR3 is built from 15 residues. The germline V gene encodes CDR1 MGHDK and CDR2 SYGVNS. Trimming removed 3 bases at V and 5 bases at J, with 13 bases between.

This clonotype was recorded a few times. This rearrangement joins TRBV6-1 to TRBJ1-1; the D gene is possibly TRBD1 (5 bases). V was cut by 5 bases and J by 2 bases, with 12 bases left in between. The length of the CDR3 is 14 residues. Germline values: CDR1 MNHNS, CDR2 SASEGT. Written as DNA, the CDR3 is TGTGCCAGCAGTCTCAGGGAGGGTAACACTGAAGCTTTCTTT. As protein: CASSLREGNTEAFF.